Given below is one T cell receptor beta chain in context. Its antigen remains unknown. These data belong to a study of spatial heterogeneity in lung cancer. General study results and limits: Tracking of tumor mutation counts was seen in expanded intratumoral alpha and beta TCR counts.

The CDR3 loop spans 16 amino acids. Per the germline V gene, CDR1 is SGHTA and CDR2 is FQGTGA. The V gene lost 5 bases and the J gene lost 9 bases, with 23 bases spanning the gap. Time point reported: sample taken at primary tumor resection. The authors sequenced whole RNA from tumor, nontumor lung or frozen PBMC without sorting. TCRdb re-called the 5' RACE reads with MiXCR, one entry per CDR3 protein. This sample has 3,500 to 4,500 distinct CDR3 sequences, with 7.5% to 10% found just once. This specimen consisted of lung tumor tissue, obtained at surgery. V and J are TRBV7-3 and TRBJ2-1; D tentatively fits TRBD1 or TRBD2 (6 bases each). This TCR derives from a male donor with early-stage non-small cell lung cancer. CDR3 nucleotide sequence: TGTGCCAGCAGCCCGAACTGGGGGGCCAGTAAGGGTGAGCAGTTCTTC. It is translated as CASSPNWGASKGEQFF.